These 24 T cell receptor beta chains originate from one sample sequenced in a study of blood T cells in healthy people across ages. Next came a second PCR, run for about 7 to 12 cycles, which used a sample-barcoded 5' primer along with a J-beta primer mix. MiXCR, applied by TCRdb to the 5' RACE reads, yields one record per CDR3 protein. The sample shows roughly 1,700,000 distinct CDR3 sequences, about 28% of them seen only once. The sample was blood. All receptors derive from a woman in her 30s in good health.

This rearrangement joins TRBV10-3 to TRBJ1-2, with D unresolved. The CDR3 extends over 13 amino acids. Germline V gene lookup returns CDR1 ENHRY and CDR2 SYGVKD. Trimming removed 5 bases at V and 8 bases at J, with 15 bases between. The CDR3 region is CAISPPTPAGYTF. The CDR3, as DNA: TGTGCCATCAGTCCCCCGACTCCCGCAGGCTACACCTTC.

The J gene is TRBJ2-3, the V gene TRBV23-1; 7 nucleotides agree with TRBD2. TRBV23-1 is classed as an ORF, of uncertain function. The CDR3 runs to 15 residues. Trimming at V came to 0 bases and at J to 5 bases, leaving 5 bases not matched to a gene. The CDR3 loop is CASSQSGGRQDTQYF. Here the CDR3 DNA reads TGCGCCAGCAGTCAATCGGGCGGGAGACAAGATACGCAGTATTTT.

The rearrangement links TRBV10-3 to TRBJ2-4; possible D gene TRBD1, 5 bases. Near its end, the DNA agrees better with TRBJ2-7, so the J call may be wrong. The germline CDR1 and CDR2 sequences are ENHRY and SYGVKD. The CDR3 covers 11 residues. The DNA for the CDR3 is TGTGCCATCAGATGGGGCGGCGAGCAGTACTTC. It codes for CAIRWGGEQYF.

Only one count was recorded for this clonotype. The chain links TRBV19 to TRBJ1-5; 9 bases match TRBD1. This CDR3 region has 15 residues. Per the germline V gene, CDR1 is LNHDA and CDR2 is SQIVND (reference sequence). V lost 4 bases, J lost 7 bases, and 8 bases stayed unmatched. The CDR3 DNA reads TGTGCCAGTAGTAGGGACGACAGGGGGGGACAGCCCCAGCATTTT. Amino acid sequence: CASSRDDRGGQPQHF.

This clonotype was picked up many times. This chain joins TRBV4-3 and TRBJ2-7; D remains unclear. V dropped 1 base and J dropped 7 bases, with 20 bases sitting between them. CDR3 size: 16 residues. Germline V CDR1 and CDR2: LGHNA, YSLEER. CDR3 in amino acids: CASSQGDGRAYQEQYF. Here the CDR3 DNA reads TGCGCCAGCAGCCAAGGTGATGGTCGGGCCTATCAGGAGCAGTACTTC.

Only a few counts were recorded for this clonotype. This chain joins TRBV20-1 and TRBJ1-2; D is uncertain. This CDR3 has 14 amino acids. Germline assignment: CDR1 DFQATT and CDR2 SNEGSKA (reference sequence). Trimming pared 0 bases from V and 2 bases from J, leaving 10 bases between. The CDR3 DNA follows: TGCAGTGCTAGAGATGGACGGACCAACTATGGCTACACCTTC. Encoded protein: CSARDGRTNYGYTF.

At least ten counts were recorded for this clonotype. The CDR3 region has the DNA TGTGCCAGCAGCTTAGCGAGCAGATCACCCCTCCACTTT. Its translation is CASSLASRSPLHF. The V gene is TRBV7-2, the J gene TRBJ1-6; D unresolved. The germline V and J ends were trimmed by 0 bases and 10 bases, with 7 bases remaining between them. In germline, CDR1 is SGHTA, CDR2 FQGNSA. This CDR3 is built from 13 residues.

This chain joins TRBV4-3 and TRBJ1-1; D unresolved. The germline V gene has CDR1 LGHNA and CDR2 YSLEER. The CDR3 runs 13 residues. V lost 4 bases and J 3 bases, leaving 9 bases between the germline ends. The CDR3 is CASSPRPYTEAFF. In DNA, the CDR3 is TGCGCCAGCAGCCCCCGACCCTACACTGAAGCTTTCTTT.

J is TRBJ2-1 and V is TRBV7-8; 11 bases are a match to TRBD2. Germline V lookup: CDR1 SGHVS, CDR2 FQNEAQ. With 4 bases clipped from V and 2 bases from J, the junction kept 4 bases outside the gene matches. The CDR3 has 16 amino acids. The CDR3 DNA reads TGTGCCAGCAGCTCCTTTAGCGGGGGGGCCTACAATGAGCAGTTCTTC. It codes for CASSSFSGGAYNEQFF. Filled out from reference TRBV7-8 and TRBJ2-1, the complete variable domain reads GAGVSQSPRYKVAKRGQDVALRCDPISGHVSLFWYQQALGQGPEFLTYFQNEAQLDKSGLPSDRFFAERPEGSVSTLKIQRTQQEDSAVYLCASSSFSGGAYNEQFFGPGTRLTVL.

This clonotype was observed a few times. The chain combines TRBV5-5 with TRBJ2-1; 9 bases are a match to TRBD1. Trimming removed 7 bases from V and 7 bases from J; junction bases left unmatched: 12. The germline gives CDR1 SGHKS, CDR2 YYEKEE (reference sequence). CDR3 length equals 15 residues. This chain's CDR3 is CASYIPGQGINEQFF. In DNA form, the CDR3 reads TGTGCCAGCTACATACCGGGACAGGGAATTAATGAGCAGTTCTTC.

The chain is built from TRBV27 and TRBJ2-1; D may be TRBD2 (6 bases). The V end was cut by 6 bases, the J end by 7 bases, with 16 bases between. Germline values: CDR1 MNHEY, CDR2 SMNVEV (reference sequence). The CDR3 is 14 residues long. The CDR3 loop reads CASRQLAGGNEQFF. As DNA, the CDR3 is TGTGCCAGCAGACAACTCGCTGGGGGGAATGAGCAGTTCTTC.

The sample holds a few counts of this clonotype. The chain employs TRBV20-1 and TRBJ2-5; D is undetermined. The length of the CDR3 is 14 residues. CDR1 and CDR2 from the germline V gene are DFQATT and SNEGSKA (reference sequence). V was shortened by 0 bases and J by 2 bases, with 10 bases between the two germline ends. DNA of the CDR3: TGCAGTGCTAGAGATAGGCGAGCTCAAGAGACCCAGTACTTC. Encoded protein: CSARDRRAQETQYF.

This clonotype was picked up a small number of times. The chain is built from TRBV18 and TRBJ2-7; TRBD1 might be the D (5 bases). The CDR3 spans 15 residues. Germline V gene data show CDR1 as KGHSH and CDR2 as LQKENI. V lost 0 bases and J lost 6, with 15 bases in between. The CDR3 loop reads CASSPPSQGVGEQYF. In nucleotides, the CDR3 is TGTGCCAGCTCACCACCGTCCCAGGGTGTTGGCGAGCAGTACTTC.

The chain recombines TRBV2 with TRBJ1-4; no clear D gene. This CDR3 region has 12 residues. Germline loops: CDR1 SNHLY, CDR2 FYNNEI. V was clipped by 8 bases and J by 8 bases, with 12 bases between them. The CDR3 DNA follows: TGTGCCAGCCGAGGCAACTTAGAAAAACTGTTTTTT. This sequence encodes CASRGNLEKLFF.

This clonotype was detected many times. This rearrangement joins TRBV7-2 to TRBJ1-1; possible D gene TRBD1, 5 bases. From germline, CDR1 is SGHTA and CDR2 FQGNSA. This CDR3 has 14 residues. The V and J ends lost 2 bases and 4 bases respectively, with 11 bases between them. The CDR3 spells CASSLRAGGTEAFF. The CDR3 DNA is TGTGCCAGCAGCTTAAGAGCGGGGGGCACTGAAGCTTTCTTT.

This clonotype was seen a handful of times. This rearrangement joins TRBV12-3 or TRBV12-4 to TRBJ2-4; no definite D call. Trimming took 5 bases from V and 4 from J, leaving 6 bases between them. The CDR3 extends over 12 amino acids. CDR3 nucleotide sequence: TGTGCCAGCAGTCGGCCGAAAAACATTCAGTACTTC. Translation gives CASSRPKNIQYF.

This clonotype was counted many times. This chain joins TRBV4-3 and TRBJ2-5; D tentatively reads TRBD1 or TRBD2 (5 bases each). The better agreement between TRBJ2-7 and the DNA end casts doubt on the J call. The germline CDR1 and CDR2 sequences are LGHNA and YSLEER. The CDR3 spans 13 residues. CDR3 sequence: CASSPRVGGEQYF. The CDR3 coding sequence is TGCGCCAGCAGCCCGAGGGTTGGGGGCGAGCAGTACTTC.

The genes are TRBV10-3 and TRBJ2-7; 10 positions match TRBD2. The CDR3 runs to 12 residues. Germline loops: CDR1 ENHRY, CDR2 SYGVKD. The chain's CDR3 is CGSSGSQEEQYF. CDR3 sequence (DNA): TGTGGGTCTAGCGGGAGTCAAGAAGAGCAGTACTTC.

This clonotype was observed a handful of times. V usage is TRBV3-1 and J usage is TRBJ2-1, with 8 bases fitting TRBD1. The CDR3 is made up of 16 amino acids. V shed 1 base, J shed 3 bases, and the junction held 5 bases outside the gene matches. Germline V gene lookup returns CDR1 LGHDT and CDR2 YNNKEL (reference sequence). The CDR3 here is CASSQVGQGNYNEQFF. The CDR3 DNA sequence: TGTGCCAGCAGCCAAGTAGGACAGGGAAACTACAATGAGCAGTTCTTC.

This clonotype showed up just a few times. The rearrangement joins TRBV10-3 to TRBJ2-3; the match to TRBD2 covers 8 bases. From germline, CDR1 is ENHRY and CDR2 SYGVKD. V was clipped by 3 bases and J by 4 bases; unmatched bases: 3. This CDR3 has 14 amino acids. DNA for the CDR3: TGTGCCATCAGTGAATCAGCGGGAGCAGATACGCAGTATTTT. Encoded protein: CAISESAGADTQYF.

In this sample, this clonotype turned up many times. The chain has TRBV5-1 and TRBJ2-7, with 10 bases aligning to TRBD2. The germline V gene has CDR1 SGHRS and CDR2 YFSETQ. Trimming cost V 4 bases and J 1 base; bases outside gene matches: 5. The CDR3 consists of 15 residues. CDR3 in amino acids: CASSGGLAVSYEQYF. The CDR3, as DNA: TGCGCCAGCAGCGGCGGACTAGCGGTTTCCTACGAGCAGTACTTC.

CDR3 sequence reads: CSVDGQGGRKNTEAFF. In nucleotides, the CDR3 is TGCAGCGTTGACGGGCAAGGGGGGAGAAAGAACACTGAAGCTTTCTTT. The chain has TRBV29-1 and TRBJ1-1; D possibly corresponds to TRBD1 (6 bases). V shed 3 bases and J shed 1 base, with 18 bases lying between them. Per germline, CDR1 SQVTM and CDR2 ANQGSEA. The CDR3 loop spans 16 amino acids. Full variable domain (rest looked up from reference TRBV29-1 and TRBJ1-1): SAVISQKPSRDICQRGTSLTIQCQVDSQVTMMFWYRQQPGQSLTLIATANQGSEATYESGFVIDKFPISRPNLTFSTLTVSNMSPEDSSIYLCSVDGQGGRKNTEAFFGQGTRLTVV.

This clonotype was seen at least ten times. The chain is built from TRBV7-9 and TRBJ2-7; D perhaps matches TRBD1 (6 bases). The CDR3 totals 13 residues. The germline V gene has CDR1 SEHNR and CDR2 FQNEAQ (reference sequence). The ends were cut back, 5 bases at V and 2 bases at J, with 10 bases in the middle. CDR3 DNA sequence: TGTGCCAGCAGCGTGGACAGTGCCTACGAGCAGTACTTC. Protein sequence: CASSVDSAYEQYF.

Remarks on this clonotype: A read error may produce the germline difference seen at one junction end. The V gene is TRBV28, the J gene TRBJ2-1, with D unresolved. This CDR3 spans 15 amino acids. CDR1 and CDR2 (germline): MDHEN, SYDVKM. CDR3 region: CACSLRLGPRNEQFF. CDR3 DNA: TGTGCCTGCAGTTTAAGGCTAGGACCCCGCAATGAGCAGTTCTTC.